The next 20 T cell receptor beta chains were all read from a single sample in a study of shared T cell receptors in the human thymus. Data came from immunoSEQ multiplex PCR; TCRdb stores just in-frame clones and leaves some out. The data show over 350,000 clones, roughly 94% seen once. The source material was thymocytes. These receptor sequences come from a human donor.

V and J are TRBV19 and TRBJ2-1; the D gene could be TRBD1 or TRBD2 (6 bases each). Deletions cut 8 bases from V and 7 bases from J, with 12 bases between. The CDR3 totals 12 residues. CDR1 and CDR2 (germline): LNHDA, SQIVND (reference sequence). The chain's CDR3 is CASCGGRNEQFF. In nucleotides, the CDR3 is TGTGCCAGTTGTGGGGGGCGGAATGAGCAGTTCTTC.

The CDR3 DNA sequence: TGTGCCAGCAGTGAAGTCCCGGGGGCGAAAAGGACCTACGAGCAGTACTTC. It encodes CASSEVPGAKRTYEQYF. The V and J genes are TRBV6-1 and TRBJ2-7; D could derive from TRBD1 or TRBD2 (6 bases each). V was cut by 1 base and J by 2 bases, with 18 bases left in between. Germline V CDR1 and CDR2: MNHNS, SASEGT. The CDR3 is 17 amino acids.

This chain joins TRBV27 and TRBJ2-7; D is ambiguous. V was pared by 3 bases and J by 5 bases, with 14 bases between. This CDR3 is 14 amino acids long. Per germline, CDR1 MNHEY and CDR2 SMNVEV (reference sequence). The CDR3 DNA sequence: TGTGCCAGCAGTTTGCGCAGGCCTCCTGACGAGCAGTACTTC. Translation gives CASSLRRPPDEQYF.

V usage is TRBV4-1 and J usage is TRBJ2-2; tentatively, D is TRBD2 (7 bases). CDR1 and CDR2 from the germline V gene are MGHRA and YSYEKL. The CDR3 totals 18 residues. V dropped 1 base and J dropped 6 bases, with 21 bases sitting between them. DNA for the CDR3: TGCGCCAGCAGCCAAGCTGTTCGAGCGGGACATAAGGCCGGGGAGCTGTTTTTT. Residues: CASSQAVRAGHKAGELFF.

The V gene is TRBV7-2, the J gene TRBJ1-1; unclear D gene. Trimming cost V 5 bases and J 1 base, with 11 bases left between them. The germline CDR1 and CDR2 sequences are SGHTA and FQGNSA. The CDR3 spans 14 residues. CDR3 sequence (DNA): TGTGCCAGCAGCGCTAATTGGGGGAACACTGAAGCTTTCTTT. Residues: CASSANWGNTEAFF.

The J gene is TRBJ2-1, the V gene TRBV5-1; TRBD1 aligns across 12 bases. The CDR3 has 22 residues. Germline V gene lookup returns CDR1 SGHRS and CDR2 YFSETQ. The J segment lost 3 bases and the V segment lost 1 base, leaving 20 bases of the junction unmatched. The DNA for the CDR3 is TGCGCCAGCAGCTTGACCACCTCGGGGGGACAGGGGGCTGGAGTCTACTACAATGAGCAGTTCTTC. It encodes CASSLTTSGGQGAGVYYNEQFF.

V usage is TRBV7-8 and J usage is TRBJ2-7; no firm D call. Germline CDR1 is SGHVS and CDR2 is FQNEAQ. The CDR3 loop spans 16 amino acids. The ends were cut back, 3 bases at V and 5 bases at J, with 20 bases in the middle. The CDR3 region is CASSFIHGRTINEQYF. The CDR3 DNA sequence: TGTGCCAGCAGCTTTATCCACGGCCGGACGATCAACGAGCAGTACTTC.

The rearrangement joins TRBV4-2 to TRBJ2-3; D is tentatively TRBD1 or TRBD2 (5 bases each). Germline-derived CDR1 and CDR2 are LGHNA and YNFKEQ. Trimming removed 0 bases from V and 0 bases from J, with 10 bases in between. The CDR3 is 16 amino acids. For the CDR3, the DNA is TGTGCCAGCAGCCAAGAACCGGGGCCTAGCACAGATACGCAGTATTTT. Its translation: CASSQEPGPSTDTQYF.

This chain joins TRBV5-1 and TRBJ1-2; D might be TRBD1 (6 bases). The germline V gene has CDR1 SGHRS and CDR2 YFSETQ. V lost 4 bases and J lost 4, with 11 bases in between. CDR3 length: 13 amino acids. The CDR3 reads CASSRRDIYGYTF. The CDR3 DNA is TGCGCCAGCAGCCGGAGGGACATCTATGGCTACACCTTC.

This chain connects TRBV5-6 to TRBJ2-7, with 10 bases that match TRBD2. Germline trimming cut 0 bases from V and 2 bases from J; bases unmatched to any gene: 5. Germline assignment: CDR1 SGHDT and CDR2 YYEEEE. The CDR3 contains 16 residues. The CDR3 sequence: CASSLVPAGGPYEQYF. The DNA of the CDR3 is TGTGCCAGCAGCTTGGTTCCAGCGGGAGGGCCCTACGAGCAGTACTTC.

The CDR3 region has the DNA TGTGCCAGCGTCCCAGGGGCGGGTGGCTACACCTTC. Translation: CASVPGAGGYTF. The rearrangement uses TRBV27 and TRBJ1-2; TRBD1 is a possible D gene (6 bases). The CDR3 runs to 12 residues. Trimming pared 8 bases from V and 7 bases from J, leaving 14 bases between. The germline gives CDR1 MNHEY, CDR2 SMNVEV (reference sequence).

The V gene is TRBV27, the J gene TRBJ1-4; TRBD1 agrees at 7 bases. The CDR3 runs to 18 residues. In germline, CDR1 is MNHEY, CDR2 SMNVEV (reference sequence). The trim removed 5 bases at V and 11 bases at J, leaving 23 bases unmatched. The CDR3 coding sequence is TGTGCCAGCAGTAAAACACCCCCGGACAGGTTACCGTTGGGGAAACTGTTTTTT. Protein product: CASSKTPPDRLPLGKLFF. Supplemented by reference TRBV27 and TRBJ1-4, the full variable domain reads EAQVTQNPRYLITVTGKKLTVTCSQNMNHEYMSWYRQDPGLGLRQIYYSMNVEVTDKGDVPEGYKVSRKEKRNFPLILESPSPNQTSLYFCASSKTPPDRLPLGKLFFGSGTQLSVL.

The genes are TRBV5-6 and TRBJ2-7; 12 bases are a match to TRBD2. Germline assignment: CDR1 SGHDT and CDR2 YYEEEE. V shed 4 bases and J 2 bases; nucleotides not matched to a gene: 4. This CDR3 contains 15 residues. CDR3 coding DNA: TGTGCCAGCAGCGTACCTAGCGGGAGGGCCTACGAGCAGTACTTC. It specifies CASSVPSGRAYEQYF.

In its sample, this clone was seen once. This chain links TRBV7-9 with TRBJ2-2; D is unclear. The CDR3 runs 13 residues. Germline V gene lookup returns CDR1 SEHNR and CDR2 FQNEAQ (reference sequence). The V end was cut by 2 bases, the J end by 6 bases, with 7 bases between. CDR3: CASSLTAPGELFF. DNA for the CDR3: TGTGCCAGCAGCTTAACGGCACCCGGGGAGCTGTTTTTT.

The rearrangement links TRBV28 to TRBJ2-7; possible D gene TRBD2, 7 bases. The germline gives CDR1 MDHEN, CDR2 SYDVKM. Trimming shortened V by 8 bases and J by 5 bases, and 16 bases separated the two germline ends. The CDR3 sequence is 13 residues long. The CDR3 nucleotides read TGTGCCAGCGGGGGGGGCGGGCGAGACGAGCAGTACTTC. Translating gives CASGGGGRDEQYF.

The rearrangement joins TRBV5-4 to TRBJ2-7, with TRBD2 identical over 11 bases. Germline V CDR1 and CDR2: SGHNT, YYREEE (reference sequence). The CDR3 sequence is 17 residues long. V lost 0 bases, J lost 4 bases, and 9 bases stayed unmatched. The chain's CDR3 is CASSLGTSGSREYEQYF. In DNA, the CDR3 is TGTGCCAGCAGCTTGGGAACTAGCGGGAGTCGGGAGTACGAGCAGTACTTC.

The genes are TRBV14 and TRBJ2-1, with D possibly being TRBD1 or TRBD2 (5 bases each). V shed 1 base and J shed 5 bases, with 15 bases lying between them. The CDR3 consists of 16 residues. The V gene's germline CDR1 is SGHDN and CDR2 FVKESK. The CDR3 sequence is CASSQGCRDLNNEQFF. Here the CDR3 DNA reads TGTGCCAGCAGCCAAGGGTGTAGGGACCTAAACAATGAGCAGTTCTTC.

This chain uses TRBV5-1 with TRBJ2-1, with TRBD2 matching over 8 bases. There are 14 residues in the CDR3. Per the germline V gene, CDR1 is SGHRS and CDR2 is YFSETQ. Losses at the gene ends were 3 bases for V and 13 bases for J; bases not matched to a gene: 12. CDR3 DNA sequence: TGCGCCAGCAGCTACCATTCTAGCGGGCCAGATCAGTTCTTC. It translates to CASSYHSSGPDQFF.

The chain combines TRBV28 with TRBJ2-1; TRBD1 matches at 7 bases. The CDR3 is 17 residues long. Germline V CDR1 and CDR2: MDHEN, SYDVKM. J was trimmed by 4 bases and V by 7 bases; bases with no gene match: 16. Here the CDR3 reads CASTNRDRRPRYNEQFF. CDR3 sequence (DNA): TGTGCCAGCACCAACCGGGACAGACGTCCTCGGTACAATGAGCAGTTCTTC.

The V and J genes are TRBV9 and TRBJ1-4; 9 nucleotides agree with TRBD1. Germline values: CDR1 SGDLS, CDR2 YYNGEE. With V trimmed by 2 bases and J by 8 bases, 10 bases remained unmatched. The CDR3 is 16 residues long. DNA for the CDR3: TGTGCCAGCAGCGTTCGACCGGGACAGGGTCCCGAAAAACTGTTTTTT. Its translation is CASSVRPGQGPEKLFF.